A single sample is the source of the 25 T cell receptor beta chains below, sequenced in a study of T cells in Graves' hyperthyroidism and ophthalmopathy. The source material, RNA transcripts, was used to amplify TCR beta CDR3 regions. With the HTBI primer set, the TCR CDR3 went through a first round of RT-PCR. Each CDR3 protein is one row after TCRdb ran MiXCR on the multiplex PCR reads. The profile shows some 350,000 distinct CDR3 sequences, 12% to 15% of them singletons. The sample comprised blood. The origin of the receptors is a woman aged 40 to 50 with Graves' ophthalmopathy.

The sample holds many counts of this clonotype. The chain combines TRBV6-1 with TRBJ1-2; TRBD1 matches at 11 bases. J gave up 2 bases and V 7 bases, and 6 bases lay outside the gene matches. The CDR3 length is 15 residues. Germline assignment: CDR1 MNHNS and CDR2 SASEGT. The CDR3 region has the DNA TGTGCCAGCACCCCAGGGACAGGGGGAAACTATGGCTACACCTTC. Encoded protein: CASTPGTGGNYGYTF.

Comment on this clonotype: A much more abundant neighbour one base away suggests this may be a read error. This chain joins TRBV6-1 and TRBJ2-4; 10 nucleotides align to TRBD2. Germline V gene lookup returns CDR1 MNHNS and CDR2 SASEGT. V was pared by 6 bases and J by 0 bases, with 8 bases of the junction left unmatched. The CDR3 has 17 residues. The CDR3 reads CASRDSGRVLAKNIQYF. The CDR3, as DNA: TGTGCCAGCAGGGACAGCGGGAGGGTTTTAGCCAAAAACATTCAGTACTTC.

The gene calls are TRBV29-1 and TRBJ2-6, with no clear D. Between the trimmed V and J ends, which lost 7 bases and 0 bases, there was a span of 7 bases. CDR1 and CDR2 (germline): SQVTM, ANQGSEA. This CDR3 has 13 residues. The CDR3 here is CSAIGSGANVLTF. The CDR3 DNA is TGCAGCGCCATCGGCTCTGGGGCCAACGTCCTGACTTTC.

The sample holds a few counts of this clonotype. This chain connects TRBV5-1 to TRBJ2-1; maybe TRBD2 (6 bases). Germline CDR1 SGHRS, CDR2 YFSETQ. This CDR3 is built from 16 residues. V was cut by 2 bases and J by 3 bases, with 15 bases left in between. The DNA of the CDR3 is TGCGCCAGCAGCTTAAGTCGGGGAGGTTTCTACAATGAGCAGTTCTTC. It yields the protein CASSLSRGGFYNEQFF.

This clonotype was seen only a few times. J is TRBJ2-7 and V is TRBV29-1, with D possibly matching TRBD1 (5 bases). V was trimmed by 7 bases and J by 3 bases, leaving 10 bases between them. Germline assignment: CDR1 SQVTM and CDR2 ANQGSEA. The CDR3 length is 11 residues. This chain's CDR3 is CSALTGYEQYF. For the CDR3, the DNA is TGCAGCGCACTTACAGGCTACGAGCAGTACTTC.

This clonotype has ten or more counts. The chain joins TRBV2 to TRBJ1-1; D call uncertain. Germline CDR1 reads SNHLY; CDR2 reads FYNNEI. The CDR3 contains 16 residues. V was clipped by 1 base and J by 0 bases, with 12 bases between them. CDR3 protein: CASSEGLSPMNTEAFF. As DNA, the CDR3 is TGTGCCAGCAGTGAAGGACTCTCTCCCATGAACACTGAAGCTTTCTTT.

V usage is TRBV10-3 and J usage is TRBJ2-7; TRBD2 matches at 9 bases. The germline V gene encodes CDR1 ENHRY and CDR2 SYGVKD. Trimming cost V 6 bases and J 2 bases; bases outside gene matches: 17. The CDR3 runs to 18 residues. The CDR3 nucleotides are TGTGCCATCAGGCCCGGGGGGGGCGGGAGGGTGAGCACCTACGAGCAGTACTTC. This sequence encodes CAIRPGGGGRVSTYEQYF.

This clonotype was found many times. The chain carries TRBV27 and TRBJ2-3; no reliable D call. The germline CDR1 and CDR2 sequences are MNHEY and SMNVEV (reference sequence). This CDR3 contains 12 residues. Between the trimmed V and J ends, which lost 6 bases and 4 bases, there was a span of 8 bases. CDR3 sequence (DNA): TGTGCCAGCAGCGACGTCCCAGATACGCAGTATTTT. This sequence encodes CASSDVPDTQYF.

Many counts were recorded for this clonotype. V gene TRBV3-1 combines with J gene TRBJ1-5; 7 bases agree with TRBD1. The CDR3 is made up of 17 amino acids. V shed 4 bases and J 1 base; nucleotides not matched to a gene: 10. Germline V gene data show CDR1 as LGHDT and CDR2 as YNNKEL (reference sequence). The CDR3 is CASSRGRDSASNQPQHF. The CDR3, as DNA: TGTGCCAGCAGCCGAGGAAGGGACAGCGCCAGCAATCAGCCCCAGCATTTT.

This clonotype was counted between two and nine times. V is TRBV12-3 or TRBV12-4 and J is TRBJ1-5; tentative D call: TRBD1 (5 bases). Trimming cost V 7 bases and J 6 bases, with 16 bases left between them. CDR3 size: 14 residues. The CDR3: CASIRTGASQPQHF. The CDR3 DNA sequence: TGTGCCAGCATCCGGACCGGGGCAAGTCAGCCCCAGCATTTT.

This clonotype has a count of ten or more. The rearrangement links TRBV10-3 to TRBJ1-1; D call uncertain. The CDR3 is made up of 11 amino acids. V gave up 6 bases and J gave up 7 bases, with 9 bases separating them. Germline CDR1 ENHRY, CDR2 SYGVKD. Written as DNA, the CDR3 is TGTGCCATCAGATTGGCGTATGAAGCTTTCTTT. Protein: CAIRLAYEAFF.

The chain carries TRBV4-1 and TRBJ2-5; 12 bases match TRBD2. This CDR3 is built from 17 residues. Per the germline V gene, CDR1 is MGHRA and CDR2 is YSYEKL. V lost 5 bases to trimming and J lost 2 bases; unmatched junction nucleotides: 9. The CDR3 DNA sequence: TGCGCCAGCAGCTTTCGACTAGCGGGGGACAAGCAAGAGACCCAGTACTTC. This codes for CASSFRLAGDKQETQYF.

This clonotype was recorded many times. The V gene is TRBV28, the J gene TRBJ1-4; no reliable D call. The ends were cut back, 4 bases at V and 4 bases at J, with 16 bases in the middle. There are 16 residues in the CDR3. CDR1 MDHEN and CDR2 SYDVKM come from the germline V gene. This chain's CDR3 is CASSSRLGRINEKLFF. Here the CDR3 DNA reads TGTGCCAGCAGTTCACGCCTAGGACGGATTAATGAAAAACTGTTTTTT.

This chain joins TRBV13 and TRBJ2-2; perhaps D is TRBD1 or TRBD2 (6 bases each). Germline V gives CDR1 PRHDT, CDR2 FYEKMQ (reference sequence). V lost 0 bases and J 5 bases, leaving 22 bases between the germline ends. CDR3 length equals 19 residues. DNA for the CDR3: TGTGCCAGCAGCTTAGGCGGCGGGACATTTAGGATGACTACCGGGGAGCTGTTTTTT. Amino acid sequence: CASSLGGGTFRMTTGELFF.

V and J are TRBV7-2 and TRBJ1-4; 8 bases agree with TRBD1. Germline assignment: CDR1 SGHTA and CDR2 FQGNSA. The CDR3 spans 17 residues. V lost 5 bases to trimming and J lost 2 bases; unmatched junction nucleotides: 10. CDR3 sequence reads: CASSATGTGATNEKLFF. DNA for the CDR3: TGTGCCAGCAGCGCTACCGGGACAGGCGCGACTAATGAAAAACTGTTTTTT.

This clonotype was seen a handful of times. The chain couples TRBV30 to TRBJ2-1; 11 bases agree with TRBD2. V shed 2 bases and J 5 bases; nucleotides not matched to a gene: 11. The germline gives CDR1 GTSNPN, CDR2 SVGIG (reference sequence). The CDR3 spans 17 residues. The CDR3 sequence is CAWSPTTGTSGDNEQFF. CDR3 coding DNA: TGTGCCTGGAGTCCGACTACCGGGACTAGCGGAGACAATGAGCAGTTCTTC.

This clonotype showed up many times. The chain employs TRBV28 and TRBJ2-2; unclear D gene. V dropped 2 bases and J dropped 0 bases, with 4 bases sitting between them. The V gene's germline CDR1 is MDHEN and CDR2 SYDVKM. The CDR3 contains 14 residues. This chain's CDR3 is CASSLLPNTGELFF. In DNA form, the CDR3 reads TGTGCCAGCAGTTTACTACCGAACACCGGGGAGCTGTTTTTT.

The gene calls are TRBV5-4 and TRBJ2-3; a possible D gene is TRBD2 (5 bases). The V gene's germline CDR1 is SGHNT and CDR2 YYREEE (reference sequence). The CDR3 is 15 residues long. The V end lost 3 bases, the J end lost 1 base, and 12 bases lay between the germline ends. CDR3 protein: CASSWESRGTDTQYF. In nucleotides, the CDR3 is TGTGCCAGCAGCTGGGAGAGTAGGGGCACAGATACGCAGTATTTT. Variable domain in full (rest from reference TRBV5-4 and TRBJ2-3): ETGVTQSPTHLIKTRGQQVTLRCSSQSGHNTVSWYQQALGQGPQFIFQYYREEENGRGNFPPRFSGLQFPNYSSELNVNALELDDSALYLCASSWESRGTDTQYFGPGTRLTVL.

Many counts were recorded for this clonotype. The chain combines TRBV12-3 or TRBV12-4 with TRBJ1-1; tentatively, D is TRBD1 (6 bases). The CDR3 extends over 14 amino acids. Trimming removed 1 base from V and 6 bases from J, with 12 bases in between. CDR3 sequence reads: CASSLGGHQSEAFF. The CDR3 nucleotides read TGTGCCAGCAGTTTAGGGGGACACCAATCTGAAGCTTTCTTT.

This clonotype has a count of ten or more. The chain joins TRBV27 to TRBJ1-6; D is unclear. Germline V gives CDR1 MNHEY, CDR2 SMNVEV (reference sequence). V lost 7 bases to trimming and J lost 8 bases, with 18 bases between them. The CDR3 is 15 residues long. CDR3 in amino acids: CASTPRLRWDSPLHF. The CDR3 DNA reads TGTGCCAGCACTCCGCGCCTACGGTGGGATTCACCCCTCCACTTT.

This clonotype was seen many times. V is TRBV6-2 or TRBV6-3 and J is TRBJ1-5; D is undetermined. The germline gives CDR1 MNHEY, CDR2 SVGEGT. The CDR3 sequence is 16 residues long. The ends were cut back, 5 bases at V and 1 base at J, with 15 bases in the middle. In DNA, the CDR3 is TGTGCCAGCAGTATTACAGCCCCCAGCAGCAATCAGCCCCAGCATTTT. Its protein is CASSITAPSSNQPQHF.

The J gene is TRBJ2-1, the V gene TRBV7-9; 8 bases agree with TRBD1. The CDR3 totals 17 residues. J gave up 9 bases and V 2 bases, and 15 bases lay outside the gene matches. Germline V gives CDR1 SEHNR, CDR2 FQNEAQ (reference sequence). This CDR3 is CASSLPGGTGPGGEQFF. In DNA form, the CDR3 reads TGTGCCAGCAGCTTACCAGGCGGGACAGGTCCCGGGGGTGAGCAGTTCTTC. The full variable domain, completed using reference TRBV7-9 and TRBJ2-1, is DTGVSQNPRHKITKRGQNVTFRCDPISEHNRLYWYRQTLGQGPEFLTYFQNEAQLEKSRLLSDRFSAERPKGSFSTLEIQRTEQGDSAMYLCASSLPGGTGPGGEQFFGPGTRLTVL.

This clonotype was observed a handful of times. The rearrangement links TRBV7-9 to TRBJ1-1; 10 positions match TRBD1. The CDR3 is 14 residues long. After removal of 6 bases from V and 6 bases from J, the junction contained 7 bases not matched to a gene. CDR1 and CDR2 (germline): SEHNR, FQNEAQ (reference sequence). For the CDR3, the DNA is TGTGCCAGCAGTCAGAGACAGGGGGCAGCTGAAGCTTTCTTT. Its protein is CASSQRQGAAEAFF.

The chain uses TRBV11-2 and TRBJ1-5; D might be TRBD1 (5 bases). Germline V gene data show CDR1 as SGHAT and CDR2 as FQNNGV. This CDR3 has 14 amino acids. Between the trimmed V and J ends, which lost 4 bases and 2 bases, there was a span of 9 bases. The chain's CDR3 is CASSWTRGNQPQHF. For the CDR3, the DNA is TGTGCCAGCAGCTGGACAAGGGGCAATCAGCCCCAGCATTTT.

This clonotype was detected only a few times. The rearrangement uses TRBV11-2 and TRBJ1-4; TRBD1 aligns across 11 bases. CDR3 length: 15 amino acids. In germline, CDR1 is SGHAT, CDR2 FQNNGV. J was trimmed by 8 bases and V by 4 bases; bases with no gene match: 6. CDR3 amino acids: CASSSGQGAGEKLFF. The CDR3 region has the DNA TGTGCCAGCAGCTCAGGACAGGGGGCGGGAGAAAAACTGTTTTTT.